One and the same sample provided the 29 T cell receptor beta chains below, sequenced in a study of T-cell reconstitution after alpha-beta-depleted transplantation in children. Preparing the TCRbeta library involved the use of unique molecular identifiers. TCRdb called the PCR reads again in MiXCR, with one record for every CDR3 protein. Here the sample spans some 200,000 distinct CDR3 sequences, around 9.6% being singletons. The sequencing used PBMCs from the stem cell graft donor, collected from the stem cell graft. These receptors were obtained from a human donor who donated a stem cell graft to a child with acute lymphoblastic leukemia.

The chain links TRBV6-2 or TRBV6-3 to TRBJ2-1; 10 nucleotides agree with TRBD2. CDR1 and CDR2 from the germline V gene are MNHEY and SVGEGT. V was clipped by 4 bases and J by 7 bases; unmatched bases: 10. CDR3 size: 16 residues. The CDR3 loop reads CASSLPGTSVWNEQFF. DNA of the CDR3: TGTGCCAGCAGTTTACCCGGGACTAGCGTGTGGAATGAGCAGTTCTTC.

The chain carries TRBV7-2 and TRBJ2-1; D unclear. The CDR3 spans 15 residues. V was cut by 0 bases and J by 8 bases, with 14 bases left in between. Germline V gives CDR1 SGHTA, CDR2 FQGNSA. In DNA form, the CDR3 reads TGTGCCAGCAGCTTAGCGTTCCAGCTTGGGCATGAGCAGTTCTTC. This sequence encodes CASSLAFQLGHEQFF.

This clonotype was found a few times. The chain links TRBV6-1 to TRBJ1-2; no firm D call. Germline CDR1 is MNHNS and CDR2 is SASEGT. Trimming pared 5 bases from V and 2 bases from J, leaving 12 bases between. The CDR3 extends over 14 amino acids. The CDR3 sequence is CASSTQDGNYGYTF. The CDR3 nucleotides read TGTGCCAGCAGTACCCAGGACGGCAACTATGGCTACACCTTC.

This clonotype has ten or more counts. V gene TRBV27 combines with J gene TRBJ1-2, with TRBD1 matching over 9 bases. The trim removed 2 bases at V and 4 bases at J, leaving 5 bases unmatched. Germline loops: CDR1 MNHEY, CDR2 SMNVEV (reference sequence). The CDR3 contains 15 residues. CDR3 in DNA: TGTGCCAGCAGTTTACTGGGACAGGGTCCCTATGGCTACACCTTC. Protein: CASSLLGQGPYGYTF.

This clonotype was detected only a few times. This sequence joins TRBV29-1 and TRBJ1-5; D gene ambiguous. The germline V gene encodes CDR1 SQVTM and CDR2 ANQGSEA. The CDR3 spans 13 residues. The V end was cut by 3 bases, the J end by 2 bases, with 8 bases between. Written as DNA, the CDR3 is TGCAGCGTTGAGAGCGGAGGCAATCAGCCCCAGCATTTT. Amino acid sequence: CSVESGGNQPQHF. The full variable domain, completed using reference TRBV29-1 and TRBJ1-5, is SAVISQKPSRDICQRGTSLTIQCQVDSQVTMMFWYRQQPGQSLTLIATANQGSEATYESGFVIDKFPISRPNLTFSTLTVSNMSPEDSSIYLCSVESGGNQPQHFGDGTRLSIL.

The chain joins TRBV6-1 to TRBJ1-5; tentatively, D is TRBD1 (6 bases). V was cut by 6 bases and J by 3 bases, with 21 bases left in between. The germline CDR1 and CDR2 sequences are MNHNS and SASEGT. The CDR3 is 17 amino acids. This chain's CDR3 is CASRGGSRGEPNQPQHF. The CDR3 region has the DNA TGTGCCAGCAGGGGCGGTTCGAGGGGGGAACCCAATCAGCCCCAGCATTTT.

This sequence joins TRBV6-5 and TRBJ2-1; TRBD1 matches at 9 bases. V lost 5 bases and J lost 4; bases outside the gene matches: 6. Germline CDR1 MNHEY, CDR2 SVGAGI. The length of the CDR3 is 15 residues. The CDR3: CASSRRTGVYNEQFF. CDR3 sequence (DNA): TGTGCCAGCAGTCGCCGGACAGGGGTTTACAATGAGCAGTTCTTC.

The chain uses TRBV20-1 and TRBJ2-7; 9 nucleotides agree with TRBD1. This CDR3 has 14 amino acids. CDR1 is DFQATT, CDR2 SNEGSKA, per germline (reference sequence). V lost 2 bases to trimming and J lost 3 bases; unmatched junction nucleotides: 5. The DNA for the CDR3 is TGCAGTGCTAGATGGGAGGGACAGGGCTACGAGCAGTACTTC. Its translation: CSARWEGQGYEQYF.

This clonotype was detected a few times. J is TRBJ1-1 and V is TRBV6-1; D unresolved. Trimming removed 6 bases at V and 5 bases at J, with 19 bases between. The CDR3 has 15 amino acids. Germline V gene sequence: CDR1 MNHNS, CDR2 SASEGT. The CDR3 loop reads CASSGRGFARTEAFF. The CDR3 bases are TGTGCCAGCAGCGGCCGGGGTTTCGCTAGGACTGAAGCTTTCTTT.

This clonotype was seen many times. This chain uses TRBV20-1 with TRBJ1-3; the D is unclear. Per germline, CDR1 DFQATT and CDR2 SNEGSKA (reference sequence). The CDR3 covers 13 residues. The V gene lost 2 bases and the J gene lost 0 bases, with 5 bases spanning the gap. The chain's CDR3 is CSARSLSGNTIYF. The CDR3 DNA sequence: TGCAGTGCTAGATCCCTCTCTGGAAACACCATATATTTT.

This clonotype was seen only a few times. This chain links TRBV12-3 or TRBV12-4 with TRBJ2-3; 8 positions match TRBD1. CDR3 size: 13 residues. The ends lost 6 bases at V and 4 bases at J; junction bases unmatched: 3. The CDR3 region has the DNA TGTGCCAGCAGCCTGACAGGGGCAGATACGCAGTATTTT. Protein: CASSLTGADTQYF.

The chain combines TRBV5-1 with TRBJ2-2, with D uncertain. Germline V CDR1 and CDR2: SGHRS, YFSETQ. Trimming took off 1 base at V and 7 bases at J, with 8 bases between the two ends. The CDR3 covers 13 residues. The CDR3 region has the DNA TGCGCCAGCAGCTTGTATGAGGACGGGGAGCTGTTTTTT. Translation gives CASSLYEDGELFF.

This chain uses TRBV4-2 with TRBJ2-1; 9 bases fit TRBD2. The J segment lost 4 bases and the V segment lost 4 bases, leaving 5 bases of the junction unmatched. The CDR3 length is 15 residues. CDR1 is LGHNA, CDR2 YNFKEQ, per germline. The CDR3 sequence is CASSPISGGYNEQFF. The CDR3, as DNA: TGTGCCAGCAGCCCGATTAGCGGGGGTTACAATGAGCAGTTCTTC.

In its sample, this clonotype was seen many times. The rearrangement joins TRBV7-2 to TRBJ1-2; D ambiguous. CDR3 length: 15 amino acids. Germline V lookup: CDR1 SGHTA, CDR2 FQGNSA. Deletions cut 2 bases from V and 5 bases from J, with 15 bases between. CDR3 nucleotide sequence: TGTGCCAGCAGCTTAATAGGGAGTGAGATGTATGGCTACACCTTC. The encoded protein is CASSLIGSEMYGYTF.

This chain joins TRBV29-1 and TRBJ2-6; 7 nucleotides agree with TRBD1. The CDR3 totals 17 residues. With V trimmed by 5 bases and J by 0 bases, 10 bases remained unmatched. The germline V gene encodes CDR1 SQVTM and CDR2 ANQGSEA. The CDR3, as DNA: TGCAGCGTTCCCGACAGGGTCCGCGGCTCTGGGGCCAACGTCCTGACTTTC. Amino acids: CSVPDRVRGSGANVLTF.

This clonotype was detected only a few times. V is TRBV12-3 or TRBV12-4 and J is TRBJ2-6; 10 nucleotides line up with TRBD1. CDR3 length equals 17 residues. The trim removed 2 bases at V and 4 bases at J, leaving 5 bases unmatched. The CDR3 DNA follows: TGTGCCAGCAGTTTACGGGACAGGGGTCCCGGGGCCAACGTCCTGACTTTC. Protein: CASSLRDRGPGANVLTF.

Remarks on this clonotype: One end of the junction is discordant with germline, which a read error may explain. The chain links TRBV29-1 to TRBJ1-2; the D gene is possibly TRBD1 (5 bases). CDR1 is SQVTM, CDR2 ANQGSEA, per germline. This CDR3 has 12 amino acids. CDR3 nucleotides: TGCAGCGTGGAAGGGGAGGCTAGAGGCTACACCTTC. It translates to CSVEGEARGYTF.

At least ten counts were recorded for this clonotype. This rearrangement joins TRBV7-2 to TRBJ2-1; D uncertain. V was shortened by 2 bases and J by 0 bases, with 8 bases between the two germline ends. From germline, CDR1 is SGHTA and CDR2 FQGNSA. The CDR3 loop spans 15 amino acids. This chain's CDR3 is CASSLSPDSYNEQFF. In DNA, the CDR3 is TGTGCCAGCAGCTTATCGCCGGACTCCTACAATGAGCAGTTCTTC.

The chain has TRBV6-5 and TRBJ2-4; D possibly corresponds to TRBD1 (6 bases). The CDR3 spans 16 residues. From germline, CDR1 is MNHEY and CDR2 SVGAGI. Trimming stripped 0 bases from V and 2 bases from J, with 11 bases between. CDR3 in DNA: TGTGCCAGCAGTTACTCCCCCAGGGGAACCAAAAACATTCAGTACTTC. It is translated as CASSYSPRGTKNIQYF.

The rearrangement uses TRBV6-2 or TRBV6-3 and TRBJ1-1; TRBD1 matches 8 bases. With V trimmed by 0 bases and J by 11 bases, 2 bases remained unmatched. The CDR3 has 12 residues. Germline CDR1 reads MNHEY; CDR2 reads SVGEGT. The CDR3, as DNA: TGTGCCAGCAGTTACTCGACAGGGGTGGCTTTCTTT. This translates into CASSYSTGVAFF.

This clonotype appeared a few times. DNA for the CDR3: TGTGCCAGCAGCTTAGAGTTCTCGTATAGCAATCAGCCCCAGCATTTT. It translates to CASSLEFSYSNQPQHF. This chain joins TRBV7-2 and TRBJ1-5; D is undetermined. Germline V lookup: CDR1 SGHTA, CDR2 FQGNSA. V was pared by 1 base and J by 0 bases, with 10 bases between. The CDR3 runs to 16 residues.

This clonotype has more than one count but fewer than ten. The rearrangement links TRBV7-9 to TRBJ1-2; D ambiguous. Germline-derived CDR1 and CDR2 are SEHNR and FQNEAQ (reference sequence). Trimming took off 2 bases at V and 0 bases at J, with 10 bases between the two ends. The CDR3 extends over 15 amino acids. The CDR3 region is CASSLFSGTNYGYTF. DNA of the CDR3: TGTGCCAGCAGCTTATTTTCAGGAACTAACTATGGCTACACCTTC. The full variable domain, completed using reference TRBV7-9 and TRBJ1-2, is DTGVSQNPRHKITKRGQNVTFRCDPISEHNRLYWYRQTLGQGPEFLTYFQNEAQLEKSRLLSDRFSAERPKGSFSTLEIQRTEQGDSAMYLCASSLFSGTNYGYTFGSGTRLTVV.

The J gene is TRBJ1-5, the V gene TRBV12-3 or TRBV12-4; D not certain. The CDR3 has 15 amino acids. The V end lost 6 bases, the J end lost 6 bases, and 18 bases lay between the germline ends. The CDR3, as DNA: TGTGCCAGCAGCCTCGGTATGCCTGGGGTTCAGCCCCAGCATTTT. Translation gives CASSLGMPGVQPQHF.

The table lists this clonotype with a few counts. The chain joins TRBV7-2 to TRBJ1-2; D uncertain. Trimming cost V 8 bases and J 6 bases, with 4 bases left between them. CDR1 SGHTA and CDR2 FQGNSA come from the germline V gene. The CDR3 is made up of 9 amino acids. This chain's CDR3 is CASPNGYTF. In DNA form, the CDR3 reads TGTGCCAGCCCCAATGGCTACACCTTC.

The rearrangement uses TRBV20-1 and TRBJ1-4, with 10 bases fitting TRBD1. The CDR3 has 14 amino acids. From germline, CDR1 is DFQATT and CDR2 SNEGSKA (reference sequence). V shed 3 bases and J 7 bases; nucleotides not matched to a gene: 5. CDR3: CSARGTGAGEKLFF. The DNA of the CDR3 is TGCAGTGCTAGGGGGACAGGGGCAGGTGAAAAACTGTTTTTT.

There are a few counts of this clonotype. This CDR3 is CASSLRGRVSTGELFF. In DNA form, the CDR3 reads TGTGCCAGCAGCCTGAGGGGGCGCGTTTCCACCGGGGAGCTGTTTTTT. The chain carries TRBV11-2 and TRBJ2-2; 7 bases match TRBD1. The V gene's germline CDR1 is SGHAT and CDR2 FQNNGV. The CDR3 runs to 16 residues. Trimming at V came to 5 bases and at J to 4 bases, leaving 10 bases not matched to a gene. Full variable domain (rest looked up from reference TRBV11-2 and TRBJ2-2): EAGVAQSPRYKIIEKRQSVAFWCNPISGHATLYWYQQILGQGPKLLIQFQNNGVVDDSQLPKDRFSAERLKGVDSTLKIQPAKLEDSAVYLCASSLRGRVSTGELFFGEGSRLTVL.

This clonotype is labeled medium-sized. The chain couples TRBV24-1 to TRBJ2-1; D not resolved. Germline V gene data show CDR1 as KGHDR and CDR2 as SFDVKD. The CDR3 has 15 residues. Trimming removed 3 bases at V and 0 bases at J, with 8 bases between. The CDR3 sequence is CATSDRLSSYNEQFF. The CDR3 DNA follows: TGTGCCACCAGTGATAGACTCAGCTCCTACAATGAGCAGTTCTTC.

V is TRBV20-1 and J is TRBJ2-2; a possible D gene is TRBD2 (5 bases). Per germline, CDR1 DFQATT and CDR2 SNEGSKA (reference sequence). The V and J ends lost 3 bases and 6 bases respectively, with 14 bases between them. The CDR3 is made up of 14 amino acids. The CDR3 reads CSASRPDGAGELFF. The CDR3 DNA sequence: TGCAGTGCTAGTAGGCCCGACGGGGCCGGGGAGCTGTTTTTT.

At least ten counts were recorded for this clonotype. The CDR3 sequence: CAISDSVGGTEKLFF. DNA for the CDR3: TGTGCCATCAGTGATTCGGTAGGGGGCACTGAAAAACTGTTTTTT. V and J are TRBV10-3 and TRBJ1-4; 7 bases are a match to TRBD1. In germline, CDR1 is ENHRY, CDR2 SYGVKD. The V gene end was trimmed by 3 bases and the J gene end by 7 bases; junction bases not matched to a gene: 8. The CDR3 runs 15 residues.